Below are 23 T cell receptor beta chains sequenced from a single sample in a study of T and B cells in COVID-19 patients. BIOMED2 TRB-A/B primer pools were used in multiplex TRB PCR. Via MiXCR, TCRdb re-called the multiplex PCR reads, giving one row per CDR3 protein. In the table there are about 17,000 distinct CDR3 sequences, 28% of which are singletons. Each TRB amplification used about 220-500 ng of genomic DNA from blood. Specimen: blood. The receptors come from a human donor who had recovered from COVID-19.

J is TRBJ2-6 and V is TRBV6-2 or TRBV6-3; 13 bases line up with TRBD2. The CDR3 loop spans 19 amino acids. Trimming cost V 6 bases and J 0 bases; bases outside gene matches: 8. The V gene's germline CDR1 is MNHEY and CDR2 SVGEGT. The CDR3, as DNA: TGTGCCAGCAGCCTATCACTAGCGGGGGGGAGCTCTGGGGCCAACGTCCTGACTTTC. Translating gives CASSLSLAGGSSGANVLTF.

There are a few counts of this clonotype. The chain combines TRBV6-5 with TRBJ2-7; possible D gene TRBD1, 5 bases. This CDR3 spans 13 amino acids. The V gene lost 6 bases and the J gene lost 3 bases, with 12 bases spanning the gap. CDR1 is MNHEY and CDR2 is SVGAGI in the germline V gene. The CDR3 loop reads CASRPSRVYEQYV. DNA for the CDR3: TGTGCCAGCAGGCCCTCCAGGGTCTACGAGCAGTACGTC.

This clonotype rates as medium-sized (0.01 to 0.1%). The chain carries TRBV29-1 and TRBJ2-6; D is perhaps TRBD1 (5 bases). V lost 3 bases and J lost 2, with 14 bases in between. This CDR3 spans 16 amino acids. CDR1 is SQVTM, CDR2 ANQGSEA, per germline. CDR3 DNA sequence: TGCAGCGTTGAGGCAGGGAATCTCCCTGGGGCCAACGTCCTGACTTTC. It yields the protein CSVEAGNLPGANVLTF.

In the case of this clonotype: It may be a read error: a sequence one base away is much more abundant. The CDR3 spells CASSRTGTDTQYF. CDR3 nucleotide sequence: TGTGCCAGCAGCCGGACAGGGACAGATACGCAGTATTTT. The rearrangement joins TRBV7-6 to TRBJ2-3, with TRBD1 matching 8 bases. This CDR3 is 13 amino acids long. J gave up 3 bases and V 5 bases, and 1 base lay outside the gene matches. Germline assignment: CDR1 SGHVS and CDR2 FNYEAQ.

This clonotype was counted between two and nine times. The V and J genes are TRBV10-3 and TRBJ1-6; D possibly corresponds to TRBD1 (6 bases). Trimming stripped 9 bases from V and 7 bases from J, with 13 bases between. CDR3 length equals 13 residues. CDR1 and CDR2 (germline): ENHRY, SYGVKD. This CDR3 is CAIRTAENSPLHF. The CDR3 DNA follows: TGTGCCATTAGGACAGCTGAAAATTCACCCCTCCACTTT.

The chain recombines TRBV5-1 with TRBJ1-3, with D unclear. Between the trimmed V and J ends, which lost 0 bases and 3 bases, there was a span of 13 bases. Germline V gene data show CDR1 as SGHRS and CDR2 as YFSETQ. This CDR3 has 16 residues. CDR3 loop: CASSLAGGGLGNTIYF. In nucleotides, the CDR3 is TGCGCCAGCAGCTTGGCGGGAGGAGGTCTTGGAAACACCATATATTTT. The full variable domain, its missing parts supplied by reference TRBV5-1 and TRBJ1-3, is KAGVTQTPRYLIKTRGQQVTLSCSPISGHRSVSWYQQTPGQGLQFLFEYFSETQRNKGNFPGRFSGRQFSNSRSEMNVSTLELGDSALYLCASSLAGGGLGNTIYFGEGSWLTVV.

At least ten counts were recorded for this clonotype. The rearrangement joins TRBV6-1 to TRBJ2-7; 11 nucleotides align to TRBD1. The J segment lost 6 bases and the V segment lost 4 bases, leaving 11 bases of the junction unmatched. Looked up from germline, CDR1 is MNHNS and CDR2 is SASEGT. The CDR3 spans 16 residues. The CDR3 region has the DNA TGTGCCAGCAGTGCTTCTACCGGGACAGGGGGACTCGAGCAGTACTTC. The encoded protein is CASSASTGTGGLEQYF.

This clonotype was seen repeatedly, ten times or more. The rearrangement links TRBV6-2 or TRBV6-3 to TRBJ2-7; either TRBD1 or TRBD2 may supply D (6 bases each). Germline CDR1 is MNHEY and CDR2 is SVGEGT. With 10 bases removed from V and 5 bases from J, the gap between germline ends came to 15 bases. There are 12 residues in the CDR3. The CDR3 DNA follows: TGTGCCACCTCCGTCGGGGGCCACGAGCAGTACTTC. It translates to CATSVGGHEQYF.

This clonotype is termed medium-sized. The gene calls are TRBV19 and TRBJ2-7; 7 bases are shared with TRBD1. The V gene end was trimmed by 10 bases and the J gene end by 2 bases; junction bases not matched to a gene: 8. CDR1 is LNHDA and CDR2 is SQIVND in the germline V gene (reference sequence). The CDR3 is made up of 13 amino acids. The CDR3 is CATPGQPAYEQYF. The CDR3 bases are TGTGCCACCCCGGGACAGCCTGCCTACGAGCAGTACTTC.

This clonotype was recorded many times. V is TRBV6-5 and J is TRBJ2-7; 8 nucleotides agree with TRBD1. The V gene's germline CDR1 is MNHEY and CDR2 SVGAGI. The CDR3 is made up of 15 amino acids. With V trimmed by 5 bases and J by 2 bases, 8 bases remained unmatched. The DNA of the CDR3 is TGTGCCAGCAGTACACCGGGACAGGAGACCTACGAGCAGTACTTC. Protein product: CASSTPGQETYEQYF.

This clonotype was seen only a few times. The J gene is TRBJ1-4, the V gene TRBV10-3; D not resolved. Germline CDR1 reads ENHRY; CDR2 reads SYGVKD. The CDR3 runs 13 residues. The ends were cut back, 6 bases at V and 10 bases at J, with 15 bases in the middle. The CDR3 nucleotides read TGTGCCATCAGCGACTCTGCGGGAGGAAAACTGTTTTTT. Its translation is CAISDSAGGKLFF.

This clonotype is labeled as medium-sized. V is TRBV29-1 and J is TRBJ1-2; D remains ambiguous. Trimming stripped 2 bases from V and 4 bases from J, with 8 bases between. The CDR3 extends over 12 amino acids. The germline V gene has CDR1 SQVTM and CDR2 ANQGSEA. The CDR3 DNA reads TGCAGCGTTGAACAACTGAGCTATGGCTACACCTTC. This codes for CSVEQLSYGYTF. Complete variable domain (other parts from reference TRBV29-1 and TRBJ1-2): SAVISQKPSRDICQRGTSLTIQCQVDSQVTMMFWYRQQPGQSLTLIATANQGSEATYESGFVIDKFPISRPNLTFSTLTVSNMSPEDSSIYLCSVEQLSYGYTFGSGTRLTVV.

This clonotype was found a few times. The J gene is TRBJ2-1, the V gene TRBV12-3 or TRBV12-4, with 7 bases lining up with TRBD2. This CDR3 has 17 residues. With V trimmed by 3 bases and J by 6 bases, 14 bases remained unmatched. Here the CDR3 reads CASSFGLVQKAVNEQFF. In DNA, the CDR3 is TGTGCCAGCAGTTTCGGACTAGTTCAAAAGGCGGTCAATGAGCAGTTCTTC.

By its share, this clonotype is medium-sized. J is TRBJ1-6 and V is TRBV27; TRBD1 aligns across 11 bases. The CDR3 extends over 15 amino acids. V lost 5 bases to trimming and J lost 9 bases; unmatched junction nucleotides: 6. The germline CDR1 and CDR2 sequences are MNHEY and SMNVEV (reference sequence). This chain's CDR3 is CASSVGQGAGSPLHF. The CDR3 region has the DNA TGTGCCAGCAGTGTAGGACAGGGGGCTGGTTCACCCCTCCACTTT.

The chain recombines TRBV6-2 or TRBV6-3 with TRBJ2-3, with D perhaps matching TRBD2 (6 bases). Per the germline V gene, CDR1 is MNHEY and CDR2 is SVGEGT. The CDR3 totals 14 residues. V lost 4 bases to trimming and J lost 5 bases, with 13 bases between them. The CDR3: CASSFRDFQDTQYF. DNA of the CDR3: TGTGCCAGCAGTTTCCGGGACTTCCAAGATACGCAGTATTTT.

The CDR3 bases are TGTGCCAGCAGCTTGGTCGGCCCCCAGCAGTTCTTC. Protein: CASSLVGPQQFF. The genes are TRBV7-9 and TRBJ2-1; no clear D. Looked up from germline, CDR1 is SEHNR and CDR2 is FQNEAQ (reference sequence). The V end was cut by 3 bases, the J end by 11 bases, with 11 bases between. The length of the CDR3 is 12 residues.

This clonotype occurred many times. The V call is TRBV27, the J call TRBJ2-7; D may be TRBD1 or TRBD2 (5 bases each). Germline values: CDR1 MNHEY, CDR2 SMNVEV (reference sequence). Trimming took 0 bases from V and 3 from J, leaving 12 bases between them. The CDR3 has 15 residues. In nucleotides, the CDR3 is TGTGCCAGCAGTTTATCAGCGGACAATTACTACGAGCAGTACTTC. Translating it yields CASSLSADNYYEQYF.

This clonotype was counted only a few times. This rearrangement joins TRBV7-9 to TRBJ2-7; no clear D. Trimming shortened V by 6 bases and J by 3 bases, and 12 bases separated the two germline ends. Looked up from germline, CDR1 is SEHNR and CDR2 is FQNEAQ (reference sequence). CDR3 size: 13 residues. The CDR3 here is CASRPSGNYEQYF. In DNA, the CDR3 is TGTGCCAGCAGGCCAAGTGGCAACTACGAGCAGTACTTC.

This clonotype was recorded many times. The chain carries TRBV7-2 and TRBJ2-7; 10 positions agree with TRBD1. The trim removed 4 bases at V and 7 bases at J, leaving 7 bases unmatched. This CDR3 is built from 14 residues. The germline CDR1 and CDR2 sequences are SGHTA and FQGNSA. CDR3 loop: CASSYRQGAWEQYF. CDR3 bases: TGTGCCAGCAGCTACCGACAGGGGGCGTGGGAGCAGTACTTC.

Only a few counts were recorded for this clonotype. The chain combines TRBV7-6 with TRBJ1-2; no definite D call. V was clipped by 1 base and J by 0 bases, with 6 bases between them. Germline V gene lookup returns CDR1 SGHVS and CDR2 FNYEAQ. The CDR3 has 14 residues. CDR3 region: CASSLGPANYGYTF. The CDR3 bases are TGTGCCAGCAGCTTAGGACCAGCTAACTATGGCTACACCTTC.

V usage is TRBV27 and J usage is TRBJ1-5; the D is unclear. Trimming removed 0 bases from V and 3 bases from J, with 6 bases in between. The CDR3 runs to 14 residues. Looked up from germline, CDR1 is MNHEY and CDR2 is SMNVEV (reference sequence). CDR3 nucleotide sequence: TGTGCCAGCAGTTTATCAGGATTCAATCAGCCCCAGCATTTT. This encodes CASSLSGFNQPQHF.

The chain employs TRBV5-6 and TRBJ1-6; D gene uncertain. Between the trimmed V and J ends, which lost 0 bases and 0 bases, there was a span of 13 bases. The length of the CDR3 is 18 residues. In germline, CDR1 is SGHDT, CDR2 YYEEEE. As DNA, the CDR3 is TGTGCCAGCAGCTTGGCCGTCCGGGAGAGCTCCTATAATTCACCCCTCCACTTT. Amino acids: CASSLAVRESSYNSPLHF.

A few counts support this clonotype. The CDR3 bases are TGTGCCAGCACCCTGACAGCTGGGGGCAATCAGCCCCAGCATTTT. This codes for CASTLTAGGNQPQHF. The genes are TRBV6-2 or TRBV6-3 and TRBJ1-5; weak D call: TRBD1 (5 bases). The CDR3 is made up of 15 amino acids. Trimming stripped 7 bases from V and 2 bases from J, with 15 bases between. The germline V gene has CDR1 MNHEY and CDR2 SVGEGT.